Following are 20 T cell receptor beta chains from one sample sequenced in a study of cytotoxic CD8 clonotypes in ibrutinib-treated CLL. Profiling relied on immunoSEQ multiplex PCR, and the TCRdb table lists in-frame clones only, not all of them. The sample has approximately 120,000 clones, roughly 84% seen once. The sequencing here drew on PBMCs, taken after 24 months of ibrutinib treatment. The receptors originated from a human donor with chronic lymphocytic leukemia.

This sequence joins TRBV28 and TRBJ2-1, with D unresolved. This CDR3 has 12 residues. Between the trimmed V and J ends, which lost 3 bases and 7 bases, there was a span of 7 bases. CDR1 is MDHEN and CDR2 is SYDVKM in the germline V gene. CDR3 nucleotide sequence: TGTGCCAGCAGTTTGGGCGAGAATGAGCAGTTCTTC. Translation gives CASSLGENEQFF.

The chain employs TRBV15 and TRBJ1-6; 9 bases agree with TRBD1. The germline gives CDR1 LNHNV, CDR2 YYDKDF (reference sequence). This CDR3 has 17 residues. Trimming removed 3 bases from V and 10 bases from J; junction bases left unmatched: 13. The DNA of the CDR3 is TGTGCCACCAGCAGTGCCATCCGGGACAGGGTCGGATCACCCCTCCACTTT. Translating gives CATSSAIRDRVGSPLHF.

The chain has TRBV6-5 and TRBJ1-2; 9 bases are shared with TRBD1. Germline CDR1 and CDR2: MNHEY and SVGAGI. This CDR3 spans 13 amino acids. V lost 6 bases to trimming and J lost 7 bases; unmatched junction nucleotides: 6. The chain's CDR3 is CASSPGQGLGYTF. The CDR3 coding sequence is TGTGCCAGCAGCCCGGGACAGGGTCTTGGCTACACCTTC.

CDR3 amino acids: CASSYRDRPIYEQYF. CDR3 in DNA: TGTGCCAGCAGTTACCGGGACAGGCCAATCTACGAGCAGTACTTC. The V and J genes are TRBV7-9 and TRBJ2-7, with TRBD1 matching 8 bases. From germline, CDR1 is SEHNR and CDR2 FQNEAQ (reference sequence). V was pared by 6 bases and J by 3 bases, with 10 bases of the junction left unmatched. The CDR3 length is 15 residues.

This chain's CDR3 is CASSRTGLRKEYGYTF. CDR3 sequence (DNA): TGTGCCAGCAGTAGGACAGGGTTAAGGAAGGAATATGGCTACACCTTC. J is TRBJ1-2 and V is TRBV28; 8 bases agree with TRBD1. The CDR3 is 16 residues long. CDR1 and CDR2 from the germline V gene are MDHEN and SYDVKM. V shed 5 bases and J 5 bases; nucleotides not matched to a gene: 13.

This chain uses TRBV4-1 with TRBJ1-4, with 8 bases lining up with TRBD1. V dropped 1 base and J dropped 7; count of bases not matched to a gene: 5. Germline-derived CDR1 and CDR2 are MGHRA and YSYEKL. This CDR3 has 15 amino acids. This CDR3 reads CASSQGGQGAEKLFF. DNA of the CDR3: TGCGCCAGCAGCCAAGGTGGTCAGGGGGCTGAAAAACTGTTTTTT.

V is TRBV6-5 and J is TRBJ2-1; 9 bases agree with TRBD2. The V gene end was trimmed by 6 bases and the J gene end by 1 base; junction bases not matched to a gene: 1. Germline assignment: CDR1 MNHEY and CDR2 SVGAGI. The CDR3 covers 14 residues. The CDR3 region has the DNA TGTGCCAGCAGGACTAGCGGTTCCTACAATGAGCAGTTCTTC. Amino acid sequence: CASRTSGSYNEQFF.

This clone was seen more than once but under ten times. The DNA of the CDR3 is TGTGCCAGCAGCTCCTGGCCCAGGGGGCGAGACTATGGCTACACCTTC. Translation gives CASSSWPRGRDYGYTF. This chain joins TRBV7-2 and TRBJ1-2; 8 nucleotides match TRBD1. The CDR3 has 16 amino acids. From germline, CDR1 is SGHTA and CDR2 FQGNSA. V gave up 4 bases and J gave up 3 bases; unmatched junction bases: 10.

In its sample, this clone was seen a few times. This chain links TRBV28 with TRBJ1-5, with 8 bases fitting TRBD1. This CDR3 contains 16 residues. The trim removed 3 bases at V and 7 bases at J, leaving 11 bases unmatched. Per germline, CDR1 MDHEN and CDR2 SYDVKM. The CDR3, as DNA: TGTGCCAGCAGTTTTAACCTTGGACAGGGACGACAGCCCCAGCATTTT. It codes for CASSFNLGQGRQPQHF.

This chain connects TRBV7-9 to TRBJ1-3; D is ambiguous. The CDR3 has 13 amino acids. Trimming stripped 0 bases from V and 4 bases from J, with 4 bases between. Germline V gene data show CDR1 as SEHNR and CDR2 as FQNEAQ (reference sequence). The CDR3 loop is CASSLAEGNTIYF. The CDR3 nucleotides are TGTGCCAGCAGCTTAGCGGAGGGAAACACCATATATTTT. The whole variable domain, remainder taken from reference TRBV7-9 and TRBJ1-3, is DTGVSQNPRHKITKRGQNVTFRCDPISEHNRLYWYRQTLGQGPEFLTYFQNEAQLEKSRLLSDRFSAERPKGSFSTLEIQRTEQGDSAMYLCASSLAEGNTIYFGEGSWLTVV.

This chain joins TRBV6-5 and TRBJ1-2, with a possible D match to TRBD1 (5 bases). Germline V CDR1 and CDR2: MNHEY, SVGAGI. The CDR3 length is 14 residues. The V end lost 4 bases, the J end lost 4 bases, and 13 bases lay between the germline ends. This CDR3 is CASSLRKGTYGYTF. The DNA for the CDR3 is TGTGCCAGCAGTTTAAGAAAGGGGACCTATGGCTACACCTTC.

This sequence joins TRBV6-5 and TRBJ1-1; tentatively, D is TRBD1 (6 bases). Trimming removed 2 bases at V and 4 bases at J, with 14 bases between. Germline V gene data show CDR1 as MNHEY and CDR2 as SVGAGI. This CDR3 is 15 amino acids long. In DNA form, the CDR3 reads TGTGCCAGCAGTTACGGGGGGGCTAGGGGCACTGAAGCTTTCTTT. Its protein is CASSYGGARGTEAFF.

This clone was picked up one time. This chain uses TRBV23-1 with TRBJ1-2, with D unclear. TRBV23-1 is labeled an ORF, and its function is uncertain. Trimming cost V 5 bases and J 6 bases, with 16 bases left between them. This CDR3 has 14 amino acids. In DNA, the CDR3 is TGCGCCAGCAGTTTTTTGTCCCGGACCGATGGCTACACCTTC. It codes for CASSFLSRTDGYTF.

The chain carries TRBV7-6 and TRBJ2-2; D gene ambiguous. Trimming pared 1 base from V and 5 bases from J, leaving 8 bases between. Looked up from germline, CDR1 is SGHVS and CDR2 is FNYEAQ. There are 14 residues in the CDR3. In DNA form, the CDR3 reads TGTGCCAGCAGCTTAGTTAGGGTTACCGGGGAGCTGTTTTTT. Translation gives CASSLVRVTGELFF.

The chain joins TRBV29-1 to TRBJ2-2; 9 nucleotides match TRBD1. Germline CDR1 and CDR2: SQVTM and ANQGSEA. The length of the CDR3 is 14 residues. After removal of 4 bases from V and 0 bases from J, the junction contained 0 bases not matched to a gene. CDR3 loop: CSVGDRANTGELFF. The CDR3 nucleotides read TGCAGCGTTGGGGACAGGGCGAACACCGGGGAGCTGTTTTTT.

A few counts support this clone. The V and J genes are TRBV9 and TRBJ2-2, with 8 bases aligning to TRBD1. The CDR3 is 17 amino acids. CDR1 is SGDLS and CDR2 is YYNGEE in the germline V gene. The V segment lost 0 bases and the J segment 7 bases; nucleotides outside the gene matches: 11. The CDR3 protein is CASSVVQGAAFGGELFF. The CDR3 nucleotides read TGTGCCAGCAGCGTAGTTCAGGGGGCCGCATTTGGCGGGGAGCTGTTTTTT. Based on the CDR3 plus reference TRBV9 and TRBJ2-2, the full variable domain is DSGVTQTPKHLITATGQRVTLRCSPRSGDLSVYWYQQSLDQGLQFLIQYYNGEERAKGNILERFSAQQFPDLHSELNLSSLELGDSALYFCASSVVQGAAFGGELFFGEGSRLTVL.

The genes are TRBV12-5 and TRBJ2-5; perhaps D is TRBD1 or TRBD2 (6 bases each). The V end lost 5 bases, the J end lost 3 bases, and 22 bases lay between the germline ends. The length of the CDR3 is 17 residues. Per the germline V gene, CDR1 is LGHNT and CDR2 is FRNRAP. The CDR3 loop is CASGGGPIGGGKETQYF. Here the CDR3 DNA reads TGTGCTAGTGGTGGGGGACCCATCGGGGGCGGCAAAGAGACCCAGTACTTC.

Concerning this clone itself: This sample includes further DNA sequences coding for the same CDR3. The CDR3 DNA sequence: TGTGCCAGCAGCCGCCGGGATAGGGGAAAAAACGAGCAGTACTTC. This sequence encodes CASSRRDRGKNEQYF. The V and J genes are TRBV5-4 and TRBJ2-7; D assignment may be TRBD1 or TRBD2 (5 bases each). The CDR3 runs 15 residues. V dropped 4 bases and J dropped 5 bases, with 19 bases sitting between them. Germline-derived CDR1 and CDR2 are SGHNT and YYREEE (reference sequence). Full variable domain (outside the CDR3, taken from reference TRBV5-4 and TRBJ2-7): ETGVTQSPTHLIKTRGQQVTLRCSSQSGHNTVSWYQQALGQGPQFIFQYYREEENGRGNFPPRFSGLQFPNYSSELNVNALELDDSALYLCASSRRDRGKNEQYFGPGTRLTVT.

The chain recombines TRBV7-8 with TRBJ2-3, with 11 bases aligning to TRBD1. The CDR3 is 16 amino acids. Germline CDR1 SGHVS, CDR2 FQNEAQ. After removal of 5 bases from V and 3 bases from J, the junction contained 7 bases not matched to a gene. CDR3 sequence reads: CASSQTGTGGTDTQYF. The CDR3, as DNA: TGTGCCAGCAGCCAGACCGGGACAGGGGGTACAGATACGCAGTATTTT.

The V and J genes are TRBV7-9 and TRBJ1-4; 9 nucleotides match TRBD1. Looked up from germline, CDR1 is SEHNR and CDR2 is FQNEAQ (reference sequence). CDR3 size: 17 residues. The V and J ends lost 5 bases and 3 bases, in that order; junction bases with no gene match: 10. The CDR3 DNA reads as TGTGCCAGCAGCCTAACAGGGGGCGAAATGGCTAATGAAAAACTGTTTTTT. It encodes CASSLTGGEMANEKLFF. Using reference TRBV7-9 and TRBJ1-4 for the parts outside the CDR3, the full variable domain is DTGVSQNPRHKITKRGQNVTFRCDPISEHNRLYWYRQTLGQGPEFLTYFQNEAQLEKSRLLSDRFSAERPKGSFSTLEIQRTEQGDSAMYLCASSLTGGEMANEKLFFGSGTQLSVL.